This is a list of T cell receptor beta chains from one sample in a study of blood T cell repertoires in COVID-19. TCRdb keeps only in-frame clones here, not all; method: immunoSEQ multiplex PCR. The sample shows 95,000 to 150,000 clones, around 87% of them seen only once. Sequencing was performed on peripheral blood. The receptor source for this set is a woman aged 70 to 79 with acute or convalescent COVID-19. Each CDR3 is given with its conserved first and last residue.

15 | TRBJ1-5 | TRBV6-5 | CASSLRGFGNQPQHF
13 | TRBJ1-4 | TRBV28 | CATCRGRDEKLFF
15 | TRBJ2-7 | TRBV19 | CASSTPGTGPNEQYF
13 | TRBJ1-1 | TRBV3-1/TRBV3-2 | CASSQLEGVDAFF
15 | TRBJ1-5 | TRBV7-6 | CASSLSGGSGQPQHF
12 | TRBJ1-1 | TRBV7-3 | CASSLGQGKAFF
15 | TRBJ1-1 | TRBV25-1 | CASSVLTGIDTEAFF
15 | TRBJ2-3 | TRBV11-2 | CASCPGLDRTDTQYF
16 | TRBJ1-4 | TRBV28 | CASSLSLTGGAEKLFF
15 | TRBJ1-1 | TRBV5-1 | CASSATGAGDTEAFF
17 | TRBJ2-5 | TRBV4-1 | CASRRGLAGLSGETQYF
16 | TRBJ1-5 | TRBV28 | CASSPIWQFSNQPQHF
13 | TRBJ2-1 | TRBV10-2 | CASKGQVLDEQFF
16 | TRBJ2-5 | TRBV3-1/TRBV3-2 | CASSRSEVYGSGTQYF
15 | TRBJ1-1 | TRBV5-6 | CASSYGRQGNTEAFF
15 | TRBJ2-7 | TRBV28 | CASSLPGQGVYEQYF
14 | TRBJ1-1 | TRBV5-1 | CASSFNQGGTEAFF
14 | TRBJ2-7 | TRBV28 | CASNPGHPTYEQYF
15 | TRBJ1-5 | TRBV19 | CASSIKRGSNQPQHF
15 | TRBJ1-1 | TRBV9 | CASSVLTGANSEAFF
13 | TRBJ1-6 | TRBV27 | CASSDRQGSSLHF
15 | TRBJ1-2 | TRBV6-6 | CASSPTSGTAYGYTF
15 | TRBJ2-2 | TRBV4-1 | CASSQRGDNTGELFF
15 | TRBJ1-1 | TRBV28 | CASSSPGRGGTEAFF
11 | TRBJ1-2 | TRBV30 | CAWSAVYGYTF
14 | TRBJ2-4 | TRBV5-4 | CASSPRDRDDIQYF
14 | TRBJ2-6 | TRBV6-4 | CASSPTDGVNVLTF
13 | TRBJ1-2 | TRBV28 | CASRTGFGYGYTF
16 | TRBJ2-2 | TRBV11-2 | CASSINSGGGTGELFF
13 | TRBJ1-4 | TRBV5-4 | CASSLQVEEKLFF
15 | TRBJ2-3 | TRBV10-1 | CASSPRQGTTDTQYF
15 | TRBJ1-2 | TRBV5-1 | CASSLGQAKNYGYTF
15 | TRBJ1-6 | TRBV2 | CASSPRIRQGSPLHF
13 | TRBJ2-5 | TRBV28 | CASSWTSEETQYF
14 | TRBJ1-2 | TRBV2 | CASRPRRATYGYTF
14 | TRBJ1-4 | TRBV6-2/TRBV6-3 | CASSYEGANEKLFF
17 | TRBJ1-4 | TRBV13 | CASSSGVSYGVGGKLFF
15 | TRBJ2-1 | TRBV27 | CASSLQGSSYNEQFF
15 | TRBJ2-7 | TRBV5-6 | CASSPLDRDSYEQYF
16 | TRBJ2-7 | TRBV3-1/TRBV3-2 | CASSQDRSRDRGEQYF
14 | TRBJ1-4 | TRBV30 | CAWSVLGANEKLFF
16 | TRBJ1-2 | TRBV28 | CASSTGTGGSEAGYTF
13 | TRBJ1-2 | TRBV6-1 | CASSDRGKDGYTF
13 | TRBJ2-5 | TRBV18 | CASSRDFEETQYF
15 | TRBJ2-1 | TRBV9 | CASSVGGTYDNEQFF
15 | TRBJ2-7 | TRBV15 | CATSRAGQGAWEQYF
13 | TRBJ1-6 | TRBV2 | CATGQLRNSPLHF
16 | TRBJ1-1 | TRBV28 | CASSFPRGEMNTEAFF
14 | TRBJ2-7 | TRBV6-5 | CASSYGRQGYEQYF
12 | TRBJ2-1 | TRBV10-1 | CASSDTGYEQFF
17 | TRBJ2-1 | TRBV7-9 | CASSPPGLGTEWNEQFF
15 | TRBJ2-3 | TRBV5-1 | CASSTGQGQVNTQYF
15 | TRBJ1-2 | TRBV3-1/TRBV3-2 | CASAFGGYLLTGYTF
16 | TRBJ2-1 | TRBV5-4 | CASSLYFSGGPDEQFF